Included here is one T cell receptor (beta chain) sequence, with context. The antigen this receptor binds is unknown. Within one base of it there is no much larger clone, and no base qualities were kept. The data stem from a study of identical twins (dated by TCRdb to 2016 to 2018). As for the study more broadly: To test whether fetal clonotypes persist, the study used deep sequencing on TCR alpha and beta repertoires from monozygotic twins, unrelated adults of various ages, and cord blood. To rule out contamination, replicate twin experiments were performed at different times with different library preparation protocols.

The research as a whole found: A weaker excess of twin sharing was found in beta out-of-frame sequences because the signal-to-noise ratio was lowered by fewer shared sequences. In monozygotic twins, out-of-frame TCR alpha sharing was systematically underestimated by recombination models, although the models agreed with sharing between unrelated individuals. Zero-insertion analyses could be partly confounded by invariant T cells such as MAIT and iNKT, though diverse VJ usage argued against such confounding for most clonotypes. Conclusions relied on cross-sectional statistical analysis, since the same donors could not be followed over many years. Compared with coincidental sharing between unrelated individuals, out-of-frame TCR alpha sequences shared between twins showed an excess of sequences with low generation probability. Fewer insertions were carried by abundant cord blood beta clonotypes, a similar but weaker trend appeared in young adult naive repertoires, and no such trend appeared in memory repertoires.

The library was generated by 5' RACE. The listed sequencing device is Illumina HiSeq 2000. Template switching added a universal primer binding site, and the final cDNA carried a unique molecular identifier that allowed TCR cDNA molecules to be counted accurately. Specific primers in the conserved constant-segment region were used to synthesize first-strand cDNA for the TCR alpha and beta chains. To control for contamination, every cDNA library carried two barcodes: a SMART-Mk sample barcode plus Illumina barcodes. Two successive PCR steps introduced TruSeq adapter sequences along with Illumina sample barcodes. The Illumina HiSeq platform was used with custom primers to sequence TCR alpha and beta cDNA libraries. In the authors' own workflow: Unique molecular identifiers were extracted from raw reads with MiGEC, and CDR3 positions were determined with MiXCR. Recombination models were inferred per individual with the repgenHMM and IGoR tools using an EM algorithm. Shared clonotype analysis was performed with the tcR package in R, normalizing sharing by the product of cloneset sizes. To study raw recombination without the effects of thymic and clonal selection, out-of-frame nonproductive sequences were analyzed. TCRdb reworked the public reads: Q25 trimming with fastp, MiXCR clone assembly, productive beta chains retained. CDR3 protein duplicates are merged, each entry listing the most common genes and DNA. It is TCRdb's table, rather than the study itself, that gives the V and J calls and clone size. This sample is represented by around 570,000 distinct CDR3 sequences; 9.6% of them were singletons. The ten largest make up roughly 3.2% of the sample.

Every donor in the study was a healthy Caucasian. Three pairs of female monozygotic twins, all aged about 18 to 30 years, made up the twin cohort. RNA for TCR libraries was isolated from peripheral blood mononuclear cells. The germline V gene gives CDR1 as SGHAT and CDR2 as FQNNGV. The trim is 5 bases for V and 3 bases for J, with a gap of 15 bases between the germline ends. The CDR3 runs 15 residues from the cysteine to the phenylalanine. The sequence is cut down to CDR3 DNA, 45 bases in frame from base 1. In addition, the sample was reused for a study of yellow fever vaccine responses in identical twins. As that second study puts it: According to the authors, in identical twins the way T cells responded to vaccination appeared partly convergent and partly personalized. In the study, vaccine-responding T cell clones were precisely tracked in identical twins.

The TCR sequence derives from a young woman in good health. The V and J segments used are TRBV11-2 and TRBJ2-3, and perhaps TRBD2 as D gene, on 7 matching bases. Source material: PBMCs. The DNA is TGTGCCAGCAGCACTACACAGGGAGGGACAGATACGCAGTATTTT. It translates as CASSTTQGGTDTQYF.